Each of the 21 T cell receptor beta chains below was sequenced from the same sample in a study of blood T cell repertoires in COVID-19. Method: immunoSEQ multiplex PCR; TCRdb's copy keeps in-frame clones and lacks some. The sample has about 300,000 clones; approximately 89% are singletons. Material: peripheral blood. Receptors were obtained from a woman under 40 who had recovered from COVID-19.

The sample holds one count of this clone. J is TRBJ1-2 and V is TRBV25-1, with TRBD1 identical over 10 bases. The CDR3 runs to 15 residues. Trimming at V came to 3 bases and at J to 6 bases, leaving 7 bases not matched to a gene. Looked up from germline, CDR1 is MGHDK and CDR2 is SYGVNS. CDR3: CASSEPRQGADGYTF. In nucleotides, the CDR3 is TGTGCCAGCAGTGAGCCTCGACAGGGGGCGGATGGCTACACCTTC.

This sequence joins TRBV19 and TRBJ2-5; TRBD2 matches 9 bases. Germline CDR1 reads LNHDA; CDR2 reads SQIVND (reference sequence). The CDR3 runs to 15 residues. With V trimmed by 6 bases and J by 5 bases, 10 bases remained unmatched. CDR3: CASSSAGGAGETQYF. CDR3 DNA: TGTGCCAGTAGCTCCGCGGGAGGGGCAGGGGAGACCCAGTACTTC.

Turning to this clone: Mismatch with germline at one junction end may stem from a read error. This sequence joins TRBV12-3 or TRBV12-4 and TRBJ1-4; D unclear. The CDR3 has 13 amino acids. For the CDR3, the DNA is TGTGCCAGCAGTCTTCGAACTATTGAAAAACTGTTTTTT. Residues: CASSLRTIEKLFF.

The table lists this clone with a count of one. The rearrangement joins TRBV7-9 to TRBJ2-3; D is possibly TRBD2 (7 bases). Trimming took off 0 bases at V and 4 bases at J, with 11 bases between the two ends. Germline-derived CDR1 and CDR2 are SEHNR and FQNEAQ (reference sequence). The length of the CDR3 is 15 residues. The CDR3 reads CASSLAGGRPDTQYF. In DNA, the CDR3 is TGTGCCAGCAGCTTAGCGGGGGGGCGACCAGATACGCAGTATTTT.

The chain couples TRBV5-1 to TRBJ2-7, with 7 positions matching TRBD1. Trimming removed 5 bases from V and 0 bases from J; junction bases left unmatched: 8. The CDR3 length is 15 residues. The germline gives CDR1 SGHRS, CDR2 YFSETQ. CDR3 nucleotide sequence: TGCGCCAGCAGGTATTCGGCAGGGGGCTCCTACGAGCAGTACTTC. It translates to CASRYSAGGSYEQYF.

This clone is large. Different DNA sequences within this sample yield the same CDR3. The rearrangement joins TRBV28 to TRBJ1-6; TRBD1 might be the D (5 bases). With 5 bases removed from V and 4 bases from J, the gap between germline ends came to 9 bases. Germline V gene lookup returns CDR1 MDHEN and CDR2 SYDVKM. This CDR3 contains 14 residues. As DNA, the CDR3 is TGTGCCAGCAGTCCCAGGGATTATAATTCACCCCTCCACTTT. It yields the protein CASSPRDYNSPLHF.

The chain's CDR3 is CASPQRSGDTGELFF. As DNA, the CDR3 is TGTGCCAGTCCCCAAAGGAGCGGGGACACCGGGGAGCTGTTTTTT. The gene calls are TRBV6-5 and TRBJ2-2, with 7 bases aligning to TRBD2. From germline, CDR1 is MNHEY and CDR2 SVGAGI. The length of the CDR3 is 15 residues. The J segment lost 3 bases and the V segment lost 9 bases, leaving 10 bases of the junction unmatched.

This clone came up a few times. The rearrangement links TRBV7-9 to TRBJ1-1; D unclear. The CDR3 sequence is 12 residues long. V was pared by 0 bases and J by 10 bases, with 9 bases between. Germline values: CDR1 SEHNR, CDR2 FQNEAQ (reference sequence). As DNA, the CDR3 is TGTGCCAGCAGCTTAGCCGGGAGATCAGCTTTCTTT. It encodes CASSLAGRSAFF. Full variable domain (outside the CDR3, taken from reference TRBV7-9 and TRBJ1-1): DTGVSQNPRHKITKRGQNVTFRCDPISEHNRLYWYRQTLGQGPEFLTYFQNEAQLEKSRLLSDRFSAERPKGSFSTLEIQRTEQGDSAMYLCASSLAGRSAFFGQGTRLTVV.

This chain connects TRBV5-4 to TRBJ2-3; a possible D gene is TRBD2 (7 bases). The germline V gene encodes CDR1 SGHNT and CDR2 YYREEE (reference sequence). CDR3 length: 14 amino acids. The ends were cut back, 1 base at V and 5 bases at J, with 11 bases in the middle. CDR3 coding DNA: TGTGCCAGCAGCTTGCGGGGGGCAAAAGATACGCAGTATTTT. Translation: CASSLRGAKDTQYF.

The chain carries TRBV10-2 and TRBJ2-7, with D tentatively TRBD1 (6 bases). The CDR3 is 13 residues long. The ends were cut back, 6 bases at V and 2 bases at J, with 11 bases in the middle. The germline V gene has CDR1 WSHSY and CDR2 SAAADI. The CDR3 nucleotides are TGCGCCAGCAGACCCGGACAGACCTACGAGCAGTACTTC. Protein: CASRPGQTYEQYF.

The J gene is TRBJ2-7, the V gene TRBV12-3 or TRBV12-4; TRBD1 aligns across 10 bases. This CDR3 contains 13 residues. Trimming removed 8 bases from V and 3 bases from J; junction bases left unmatched: 4. CDR3 region: CASSWDRGYEQYF. The CDR3 DNA is TGTGCCAGCTCATGGGACAGGGGCTACGAGCAGTACTTC.

The chain couples TRBV19 to TRBJ2-3; 7 bases match TRBD2. The CDR3 totals 14 residues. Germline V gene sequence: CDR1 LNHDA, CDR2 SQIVND (reference sequence). V trimming: 6 bases; J trimming: 1 base; junction bases outside the gene matches: 4. CDR3 sequence (DNA): TGTGCCAGTAGGATAAGCGGGGGCACAGATACGCAGTATTTT. This gives the protein CASRISGGTDTQYF.

The chain carries TRBV12-3 or TRBV12-4 and TRBJ1-4; D gene ambiguous. Trimming took 6 bases from V and 8 from J, leaving 10 bases between them. This CDR3 is built from 12 residues. CDR3 sequence: CASSPGYEKLFF. In DNA form, the CDR3 reads TGTGCCAGCAGCCCGGGGTACGAAAAACTGTTTTTT.

This clone was picked up one time. The chain is built from TRBV18 and TRBJ2-5; 9 bases line up with TRBD1. The CDR3 sequence is 15 residues long. The junction had 3 bases not matched to a gene; V was cut back by 2 bases and J by 2 bases. The germline gives CDR1 KGHSH, CDR2 LQKENI. CDR3 sequence (DNA): TGTGCCAGCTCACCATGGGACAGGGATCAAGAGACCCAGTACTTC. This gives the protein CASSPWDRDQETQYF.

The V and J genes are TRBV18 and TRBJ1-6; 9 nucleotides match TRBD1. The CDR3 is 14 amino acids. The V segment lost 4 bases and the J segment 6 bases; nucleotides outside the gene matches: 1. Germline V lookup: CDR1 KGHSH, CDR2 LQKENI. CDR3 DNA: TGTGCCAGCTCACGGGGACAGGGTAATTCACCCCTCCACTTT. Translation gives CASSRGQGNSPLHF.

This clone was counted ten times or more. In the same sample, other DNA sequences code for this CDR3. The V call is TRBV12-3 or TRBV12-4, the J call TRBJ1-1; the match to TRBD1 covers 9 bases. The CDR3 runs 12 residues. J gave up 5 bases and V 6 bases, and 1 base lay outside the gene matches. Written as DNA, the CDR3 is TGTGCCAGCAGGACAGGGGGAACTGAAGCTTTCTTT. This translates into CASRTGGTEAFF.

This clone was recorded a few times. This chain uses TRBV11-1 with TRBJ1-6, with 8 bases aligning to TRBD1. The CDR3 runs 15 residues. Germline-derived CDR1 and CDR2 are SGHAT and FQDESV (reference sequence). The V gene end was trimmed by 1 base and the J gene end by 5 bases; junction bases not matched to a gene: 1. The CDR3 sequence is CASSLEGQDNSPLHF. CDR3 DNA: TGTGCCAGCAGCTTAGAGGGACAGGATAATTCACCCCTCCACTTT.

The chain is built from TRBV28 and TRBJ2-2; tentative D call: TRBD2 (6 bases). The CDR3 totals 13 residues. Germline CDR1 and CDR2: MDHEN and SYDVKM. Trimming took 8 bases from V and 5 from J, leaving 12 bases between them. CDR3 loop: CASGPSGTGELFF. The CDR3 nucleotides are TGTGCCAGCGGACCAAGCGGGACCGGGGAGCTGTTTTTT.

The gene calls are TRBV7-2 and TRBJ2-5, with 7 bases lining up with TRBD2. Germline V gene lookup returns CDR1 SGHTA and CDR2 FQGNSA. The J segment lost 5 bases and the V segment lost 2 bases, leaving 11 bases of the junction unmatched. This CDR3 contains 16 residues. The CDR3 loop reads CASSLMSGGPVETQYF. CDR3 in DNA: TGTGCCAGCAGCTTAATGTCGGGGGGACCCGTGGAGACCCAGTACTTC.

This clone was recorded once. The chain couples TRBV30 to TRBJ2-1; 8 positions match TRBD2. This CDR3 region has 14 residues. Germline CDR1 GTSNPN, CDR2 SVGIG (reference sequence). The V gene end was trimmed by 4 bases and the J gene end by 5 bases; junction bases not matched to a gene: 7. The CDR3 reads CAWKTAGGNNEQFF. Written as DNA, the CDR3 is TGTGCCTGGAAAACTGCGGGGGGCAACAATGAGCAGTTCTTC.

J is TRBJ2-7 and V is TRBV11-1, with 10 bases fitting TRBD1. CDR3 size: 15 residues. The ends lost 5 bases at V and 4 bases at J; junction bases unmatched: 8. Germline assignment: CDR1 SGHAT and CDR2 FQDESV (reference sequence). CDR3 region: CASSTPGTGEYEQYF. The CDR3 DNA follows: TGTGCCAGCAGCACTCCCGGGACAGGGGAATACGAGCAGTACTTC.